This record covers a single T cell receptor beta chain. It has no known antigen specificity. Base qualities were left out, and no much larger clone turns up one base away. Read against the paper, the sample's time point label means: baseline before first vaccination. Vaccinee samples came from UK trials COV001 and COV002, including a single-blind randomized controlled phase 2/3 trial of AZD1222 (ChAdOx1 nCoV-19) in healthy adults. Trial participant PBMC samples were collected at day 0 and day 28 after the second dose for TCRbeta chain sequencing. This record belongs to a study of T cell responses to AZD1222 COVID-19 vaccine (dated by TCRdb to about 2021). Background on the whole study: AZD1222 recipients with second doses at about 4 weeks or about 12 weeks were pooled, because spike-specific TCR depth and breadth did not differ between schedules. TCR sequencing covered roughly 230 trial participants: nearly 210 given two doses of AZD1222 and 26 given two doses of MenACWY control vaccine. Trial participants were enrolled into age subgroups of 18-55, 56-69 and 70-plus years, which contained roughly 140, 27 and 60 TCR-sequenced participants, respectively. Findings and caveats that apply to the study as a whole: Because no day 14 peak-response samples were available, repertoires were characterized only after the peak T cell response. Reportedly, close to half of the unique spike-specific TCRs recognized epitopes lying outside the regions that are mutated in the B.1.351 and B.1.1.7 variants. CD4 TCRs associated with the vaccine covered the entire spike protein, and the dominant responses were in regions 160-218 and 743-854. Spike-specific TCR breadth and depth rose significantly after two AZD1222 doses compared with day 0 and with MenACWY recipients. In the small 56-69-year group, the increase in depth fell short of significance, most likely because of low power. Participants were mostly white British, with more females than males. The authors suggested clonal diversity may have been underestimated. Conclusions about previously exposed vaccinees were limited because only a handful of AZD1222 recipients were SARS-CoV-2 seropositive at baseline.

For CDR1 and CDR2, the germline V gene lists SGHTA and FQGNSA. Reading from cysteine to phenylalanine, the CDR3 counts 15 amino acids. Kept here is only the CDR3 DNA, which spans 45 bases and is read in frame from base 1. Deletion took 3 bases off V and 1 base off J, with a span of 12 bases between the germline ends. The CDR3 regions of human TCRbeta chains were analyzed by immunosequencing. The study's processing was this. TCRs in the repertoires were matched against a reference library of SARS-CoV-2-specific TCRs that had been generated with the MIRA antigen-specificity platform. Breadth meant the fraction of unique TCRs that were SARS-CoV-2-associated, whereas depth meant the fraction of total T cells that were SARS-CoV-2-associated. Each spike-specific TCR was assigned to its reactive spike region and to a CD4 or CD8 class using the MIRA data. Log10-transformed breadth and depth values were compared by one-way ANOVA with Sidak's multiple comparisons tests. What TCRdb holds here is the immuneACCESS table cut down to in-frame rearrangements. Part of the clones is not present; checked against another copy, under half of the missing clones reflect an unresolved V gene, and the others are unexplained. V, J and clone size reflect that table, while D and trimming were determined from the DNA. The sample table shows roughly 150,000 clones, and more than 80% are seen once. The biggest ten clones account for 6.9% of the sample.

This sequence uses TRBV7-2 and TRBJ2-5; the D region possibly corresponds to TRBD1 (6 bases align). The sequencing here drew on peripheral blood, taken on day 0 of AZD1222 vaccination. The receptor's source is an adult in good health. The sequenced DNA: TGTGCCAGCAGCTTTTATCTAGGGGGCCAAGAGACCCAGTACTTC. Its translation is CASSFYLGGQETQYF.